Below are 28 T cell receptor beta chains sequenced from a single sample in a study of human T cells and chemical hapten exposure. TCRdb called the RACE reads again in MiXCR, with one record for every CDR3 protein. The sample lists some 38,000 distinct CDR3 sequences, 6% to 7% occurring once. Time point meaning: patch test 1, 2 weeks after DPC sensitization. Treatment: therapeutic diphenylcyclopropenone sensitization with weekly scalp DPC. From whole blood left unfractionated, total RNA was extracted. The sample was whole blood, taken in connection with sensitization to the hapten diphenylcyclopropenone (DPC). Every receptor here comes from a woman between 25 and 40 years old with alopecia areata. Some clones in this sample may be carry-over from other donors' samples.

Many counts were recorded for this clonotype. This chain connects TRBV28 to TRBJ2-7; TRBD1 agrees at 7 bases. The germline gives CDR1 MDHEN, CDR2 SYDVKM. Trimming cost V 9 bases and J 3 bases; bases outside gene matches: 5. The CDR3 length is 12 residues. CDR3 in DNA: TGTGCCAGTGGGACAGCCCTCTACGAGCAGTACTTC. It specifies CASGTALYEQYF.

This clonotype was seen many times. The chain couples TRBV7-2 to TRBJ2-3; 11 nucleotides align to TRBD1. The CDR3 has 17 residues. CDR1 SGHTA and CDR2 FQGNSA come from the germline V gene. V lost 0 bases and J lost 6; bases outside the gene matches: 8. CDR3 in amino acids: CASSLAFGQGALDTQYF. CDR3 DNA: TGTGCCAGCAGCTTAGCGTTCGGACAGGGGGCTCTGGATACGCAGTATTTT.

This chain links TRBV5-1 with TRBJ2-7, with D perhaps matching TRBD2 (5 bases). This CDR3 region has 13 residues. CDR1 SGHRS and CDR2 YFSETQ come from the germline V gene. V lost 0 bases and J lost 6, with 10 bases in between. The CDR3 protein is CASSLAGVPEQYF. CDR3 nucleotide sequence: TGCGCCAGCAGCTTGGCCGGGGTGCCCGAGCAGTACTTC. Variable domain in full (rest from reference TRBV5-1 and TRBJ2-7): KAGVTQTPRYLIKTRGQQVTLSCSPISGHRSVSWYQQTPGQGLQFLFEYFSETQRNKGNFPGRFSGRQFSNSRSEMNVSTLELGDSALYLCASSLAGVPEQYFGPGTRLTVT.

This clonotype has a count of ten or more. The V gene is TRBV7-2, the J gene TRBJ1-1, with 8 positions matching TRBD1. The CDR3 has 15 residues. In germline, CDR1 is SGHTA, CDR2 FQGNSA. The V gene end was trimmed by 5 bases and the J gene end by 2 bases; junction bases not matched to a gene: 7. For the CDR3, the DNA is TGTGCCAGCAGCGAAATGACAGGGGTTAACACTGAAGCTTTCTTT. As protein: CASSEMTGVNTEAFF.

This clonotype was picked up a small number of times. The chain combines TRBV27 with TRBJ1-1; a weak D match, TRBD1 (5 bases). CDR3 length: 13 residues. Germline CDR1 and CDR2: MNHEY and SMNVEV (reference sequence). V was cut by 3 bases and J by 8 bases, with 13 bases left in between. CDR3 in amino acids: CASSFSGNPEAFF. The CDR3 DNA follows: TGTGCCAGCAGTTTTTCAGGGAACCCCGAAGCTTTCTTT.

The table lists this clonotype with a few counts. This chain links TRBV6-1 with TRBJ1-5, with 7 bases fitting TRBD1. The CDR3 spans 14 residues. Trimming took 7 bases from V and 0 from J; bases not matched to a gene: 3. Germline values: CDR1 MNHNS, CDR2 SASEGT. The chain's CDR3 is CASTGTVSNQPQHF. DNA for the CDR3: TGTGCCAGCACCGGGACAGTTAGCAATCAGCCCCAGCATTTT.

This clonotype was counted at least ten times. The chain is built from TRBV7-2 and TRBJ1-3, with 7 bases matching TRBD1. The CDR3 length is 14 residues. V dropped 5 bases and J dropped 4; count of bases not matched to a gene: 5. Germline V lookup: CDR1 SGHTA, CDR2 FQGNSA. Here the CDR3 reads CASSTGTAGNTIYF. Written as DNA, the CDR3 is TGTGCCAGCAGCACAGGGACAGCCGGAAACACCATATATTTT.

This clonotype was observed a few times. The V and J genes are TRBV14 and TRBJ1-4; TRBD1 matches 7 bases. The V gene's germline CDR1 is SGHDN and CDR2 FVKESK. Trimming cost V 1 base and J 7 bases; bases outside gene matches: 6. This CDR3 contains 15 residues. The chain's CDR3 is CASSQARGWAEKLFF. The CDR3 DNA sequence: TGTGCCAGCAGCCAAGCCAGGGGGTGGGCTGAAAAACTGTTTTTT.

This clonotype was observed at least ten times. The chain uses TRBV7-6 and TRBJ1-1; D remains unclear. The CDR3 loop spans 15 amino acids. Trimming took off 5 bases at V and 7 bases at J, with 20 bases between the two ends. From germline, CDR1 is SGHVS and CDR2 FNYEAQ. CDR3 region: CASSPRAGVVGEAFF. CDR3 nucleotides: TGTGCCAGCAGCCCACGGGCTGGGGTGGTGGGTGAAGCTTTCTTT.

This chain uses TRBV6-2 or TRBV6-3 with TRBJ1-6; D gene uncertain. Deletions cut 6 bases from V and 7 bases from J, with 13 bases between. The CDR3 consists of 14 residues. Germline CDR1 MNHEY, CDR2 SVGEGT. The CDR3 loop is CASRAIGGNSPLHF. As DNA, the CDR3 is TGTGCCAGCAGGGCTATCGGCGGGAATTCACCCCTCCACTTT.

Only a few counts were recorded for this clonotype. The chain links TRBV28 to TRBJ2-1, with TRBD1 matching 7 bases. The CDR3 spans 16 residues. The V gene end was trimmed by 5 bases and the J gene end by 0 bases; junction bases not matched to a gene: 7. Germline V gene data show CDR1 as MDHEN and CDR2 as SYDVKM. The CDR3 nucleotides are TGTGCCAGCAGTCCGGGACAGCCGAGCTCCTACAATGAGCAGTTCTTC. Protein sequence: CASSPGQPSSYNEQFF. Filled out from reference TRBV28 and TRBJ2-1, the complete variable domain reads DVKVTQSSRYLVKRTGEKVFLECVQDMDHENMFWYRQDPGLGLRLIYFSYDVKMKEKGDIPEGYSVSREKKERFSLILESASTNQTSMYLCASSPGQPSSYNEQFFGPGTRLTVL.

This clonotype was seen a few times. This chain uses TRBV12-3 or TRBV12-4 with TRBJ1-3; D possibly corresponds to TRBD1 (5 bases). Trimming took 3 bases from V and 3 from J, leaving 6 bases between them. The CDR3 contains 13 residues. CDR3 DNA sequence: TGTGCCAGCAGTTTCGGGGGTGGAAACACCATATATTTT. It translates to CASSFGGGNTIYF.

J is TRBJ2-2 and V is TRBV5-1, with TRBD2 identical over 11 bases. V trimming: 4 bases; J trimming: 1 base; junction bases outside the gene matches: 9. This CDR3 is built from 18 residues. CDR1 is SGHRS and CDR2 is YFSETQ in the germline V gene. As DNA, the CDR3 is TGCGCCAGCAGCACCGGAGGGACTAGCGGTTTGAACACCGGGGAGCTGTTTTTT. Its translation: CASSTGGTSGLNTGELFF.

In this sample, this clonotype turned up many times. The CDR3 loop is CASSLGGEFTDTQYF. The CDR3, as DNA: TGTGCCAGCAGCTTAGGCGGGGAGTTCACAGATACGCAGTATTTT. The chain has TRBV7-2 and TRBJ2-3; TRBD2 is a possible D gene (6 bases). This CDR3 is 15 amino acids long. Germline V gene lookup returns CDR1 SGHTA and CDR2 FQGNSA. The germline V and J ends were trimmed by 1 base and 2 bases, with 10 bases remaining between them.

Ten or more counts support this clonotype. Here the CDR3 DNA reads TGTGCCAGCTTTCGGGGCCCCACAGATACGCAGTATTTT. Protein: CASFRGPTDTQYF. The V gene is TRBV6-5, the J gene TRBJ2-3, with D possibly being TRBD1 or TRBD2 (5 bases each). The CDR3 totals 13 residues. Deletions cut 8 bases from V and 2 bases from J, with 11 bases between. Germline V gene data show CDR1 as MNHEY and CDR2 as SVGAGI.

This clonotype has just a few counts. The CDR3 DNA reads TGTGCCAGCAGCAGACAAGTTAATGAAAAACTGTTTTTT. As protein: CASSRQVNEKLFF. V gene TRBV7-2 combines with J gene TRBJ1-4; D ambiguous. V gave up 5 bases and J gave up 4 bases, with 8 bases separating them. The CDR3 length is 13 residues. The germline V gene has CDR1 SGHTA and CDR2 FQGNSA.

This clonotype was counted many times. This chain links TRBV7-9 with TRBJ2-1; a weak D match, TRBD1 (6 bases). The CDR3 consists of 14 residues. The ends were cut back, 6 bases at V and 6 bases at J, with 15 bases in the middle. Germline V gene data show CDR1 as SEHNR and CDR2 as FQNEAQ (reference sequence). The CDR3 nucleotides read TGTGCCAGCAGACCACAGACAGGCCCCAATGAGCAGTTCTTC. It codes for CASRPQTGPNEQFF.

The chain has TRBV29-1 and TRBJ2-5; either TRBD1 or TRBD2 may supply D (5 bases each). Germline V gene lookup returns CDR1 SQVTM and CDR2 ANQGSEA. The ends were cut back, 6 bases at V and 5 bases at J, with 13 bases in the middle. CDR3 length: 12 residues. The CDR3 protein is CSVGDTSETQYF. The CDR3 DNA reads TGCAGCGTGGGGGATACCTCCGAGACCCAGTACTTC.

This clonotype occurred many times. This chain links TRBV4-2 with TRBJ2-7; 8 nucleotides line up with TRBD2. The CDR3 is made up of 16 amino acids. Germline trimming cut 2 bases from V and 4 bases from J; bases unmatched to any gene: 10. Germline CDR1 and CDR2: LGHNA and YNFKEQ. As DNA, the CDR3 is TGTGCCAGCAGCCAAAACCCCGGGACTAGGGCTTACGAGCAGTACTTC. Protein product: CASSQNPGTRAYEQYF.

The sample holds many counts of this clonotype. The chain couples TRBV29-1 to TRBJ1-2; D not resolved. The CDR3 consists of 11 residues. The germline gives CDR1 SQVTM, CDR2 ANQGSEA. Deletions cut 5 bases from V and 0 bases from J, with 4 bases between. In DNA form, the CDR3 reads TGCAGCGTTCTTGCTAACTATGGCTACACCTTC. This gives the protein CSVLANYGYTF.

The chain links TRBV2 to TRBJ1-5; unclear D gene. Per the germline V gene, CDR1 is SNHLY and CDR2 is FYNNEI. Trimming cost V 6 bases and J 7 bases, with 13 bases left between them. The CDR3 covers 13 residues. The DNA for the CDR3 is TGTGCCAGCAGCCGAGGGCCTAGGCAGCCCCAGCATTTT. Protein product: CASSRGPRQPQHF.

This clonotype was picked up many times. This rearrangement joins TRBV6-1 to TRBJ1-4, with 7 bases aligning to TRBD1. V dropped 7 bases and J dropped 8; count of bases not matched to a gene: 7. The CDR3 loop spans 13 amino acids. Looked up from germline, CDR1 is MNHNS and CDR2 is SASEGT. This CDR3 reads CASTWQGGEKLFF. In DNA form, the CDR3 reads TGTGCCAGCACGTGGCAGGGGGGCGAAAAACTGTTTTTT.

This clonotype occurred many times. In DNA form, the CDR3 reads TGTGCCAGTAAGAGGACAGGGAGGGGGAACTATGGCTACACCTTC. It encodes CASKRTGRGNYGYTF. The chain joins TRBV19 to TRBJ1-2, with 8 bases fitting TRBD1. This CDR3 region has 15 residues. V shed 7 bases and J 2 bases; nucleotides not matched to a gene: 9. In germline, CDR1 is LNHDA, CDR2 SQIVND (reference sequence).

This clonotype was recorded many times. The chain carries TRBV20-1 and TRBJ1-5; 9 nucleotides match TRBD1. The junction had 11 bases not matched to a gene; V was cut back by 2 bases and J by 3 bases. The germline V gene encodes CDR1 DFQATT and CDR2 SNEGSKA (reference sequence). CDR3 size: 17 residues. DNA for the CDR3: TGCAGTGCTAGATCGACGGGACAGGGCGTAGTCAATCAGCCCCAGCATTTT. This codes for CSARSTGQGVVNQPQHF.

There are many counts of this clonotype. This sequence joins TRBV6-5 and TRBJ1-5; 9 nucleotides align to TRBD1. V was pared by 6 bases and J by 5 bases, with 5 bases of the junction left unmatched. From germline, CDR1 is MNHEY and CDR2 SVGAGI. The CDR3 has 14 residues. The CDR3, as DNA: TGTGCCAGCAGGAAAGACAGGGGGGATCAGCCCCAGCATTTT. Its translation: CASRKDRGDQPQHF.

CDR3 nucleotide sequence: TGCAGTGCTAGGTCCCCCAAAGCGGGGGGTTTTTACGAGCAGTACTTC. Translated, it gives CSARSPKAGGFYEQYF. The genes are TRBV20-1 and TRBJ2-7, with 9 bases aligning to TRBD2. The V segment lost 3 bases and the J segment 4 bases; nucleotides outside the gene matches: 13. Germline assignment: CDR1 DFQATT and CDR2 SNEGSKA (reference sequence). The CDR3 contains 16 residues.

The table lists this clonotype with many counts. The chain is built from TRBV29-1 and TRBJ1-4; 9 bases agree with TRBD1. CDR3 length: 13 residues. V lost 6 bases and J lost 7; bases outside the gene matches: 6. From germline, CDR1 is SQVTM and CDR2 ANQGSEA. This CDR3 is CSVGQGGGEKLFF. The CDR3 DNA reads TGCAGCGTGGGACAGGGCGGAGGTGAAAAACTGTTTTTT.

The chain's CDR3 is CASRARTATGELFF. Written as DNA, the CDR3 is TGTGCCAGCAGGGCCCGGACTGCCACCGGGGAGCTGTTTTTT. This sequence joins TRBV6-5 and TRBJ2-2; perhaps TRBD2 as D (5 bases). The germline gives CDR1 MNHEY, CDR2 SVGAGI. The CDR3 length is 14 residues. Trimming left V 6 bases short and J 4 bases short, with 12 bases between.